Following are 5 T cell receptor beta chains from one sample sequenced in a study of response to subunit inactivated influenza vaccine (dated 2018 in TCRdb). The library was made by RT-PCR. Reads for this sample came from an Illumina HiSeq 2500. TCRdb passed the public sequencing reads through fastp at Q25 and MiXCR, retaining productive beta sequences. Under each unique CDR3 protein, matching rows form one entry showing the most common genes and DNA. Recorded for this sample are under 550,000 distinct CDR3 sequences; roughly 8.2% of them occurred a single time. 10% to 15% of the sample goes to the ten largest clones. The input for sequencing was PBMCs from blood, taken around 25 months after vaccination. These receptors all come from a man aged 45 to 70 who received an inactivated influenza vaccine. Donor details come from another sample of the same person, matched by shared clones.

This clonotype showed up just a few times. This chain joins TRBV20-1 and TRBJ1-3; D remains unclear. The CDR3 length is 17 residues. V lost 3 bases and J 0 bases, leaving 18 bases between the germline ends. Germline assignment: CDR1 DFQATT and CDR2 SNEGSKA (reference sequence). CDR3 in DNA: TGCAGTGCTAGTCCCTCTTGGCACAGTCGCTCTGGAAACACCATATATTTT. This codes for CSASPSWHSRSGNTIYF.

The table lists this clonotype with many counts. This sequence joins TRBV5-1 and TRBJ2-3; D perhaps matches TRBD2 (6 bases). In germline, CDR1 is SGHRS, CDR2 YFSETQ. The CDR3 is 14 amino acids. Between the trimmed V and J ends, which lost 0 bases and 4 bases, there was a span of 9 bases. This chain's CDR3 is CASSLDPGADTQYF. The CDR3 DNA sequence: TGCGCCAGCAGCTTGGATCCGGGGGCAGATACGCAGTATTTT.

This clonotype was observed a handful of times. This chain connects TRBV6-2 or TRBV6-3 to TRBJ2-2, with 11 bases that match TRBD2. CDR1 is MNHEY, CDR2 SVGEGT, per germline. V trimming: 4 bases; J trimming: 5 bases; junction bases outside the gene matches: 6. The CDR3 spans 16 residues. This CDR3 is CASSFPSGRLTGELFF. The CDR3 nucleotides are TGTGCCAGCAGTTTCCCTAGCGGGAGGCTTACCGGGGAGCTGTTTTTT.

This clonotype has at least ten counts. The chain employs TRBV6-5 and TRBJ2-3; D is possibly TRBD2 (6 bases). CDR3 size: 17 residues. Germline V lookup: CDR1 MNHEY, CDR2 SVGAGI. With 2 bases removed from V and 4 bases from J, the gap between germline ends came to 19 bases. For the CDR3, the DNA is TGTGCCAGCAGTTACGGCCAGCGGGCTGAGGGCGCAGATACGCAGTATTTT. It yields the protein CASSYGQRAEGADTQYF.

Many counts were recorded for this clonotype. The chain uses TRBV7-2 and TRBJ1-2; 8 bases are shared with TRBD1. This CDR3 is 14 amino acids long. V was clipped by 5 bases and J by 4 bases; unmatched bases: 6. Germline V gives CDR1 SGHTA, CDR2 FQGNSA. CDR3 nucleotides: TGTGCCAGCAGCCTACAGGGGGTCAGCTATGGCTACACCTTC. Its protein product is CASSLQGVSYGYTF.